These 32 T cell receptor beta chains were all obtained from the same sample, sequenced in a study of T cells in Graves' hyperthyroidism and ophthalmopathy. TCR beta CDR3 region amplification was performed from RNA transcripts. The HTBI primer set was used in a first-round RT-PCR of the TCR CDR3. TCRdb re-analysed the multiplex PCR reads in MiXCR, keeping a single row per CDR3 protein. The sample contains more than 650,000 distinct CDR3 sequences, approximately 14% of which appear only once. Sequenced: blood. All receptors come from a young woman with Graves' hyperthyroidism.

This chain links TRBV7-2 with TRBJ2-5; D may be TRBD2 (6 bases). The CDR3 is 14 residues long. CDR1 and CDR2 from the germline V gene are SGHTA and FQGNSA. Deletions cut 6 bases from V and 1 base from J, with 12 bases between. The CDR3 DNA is TGTGCCAGCAGTATCGGGGGATCCCAAGAGACCCAGTACTTC. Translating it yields CASSIGGSQETQYF.

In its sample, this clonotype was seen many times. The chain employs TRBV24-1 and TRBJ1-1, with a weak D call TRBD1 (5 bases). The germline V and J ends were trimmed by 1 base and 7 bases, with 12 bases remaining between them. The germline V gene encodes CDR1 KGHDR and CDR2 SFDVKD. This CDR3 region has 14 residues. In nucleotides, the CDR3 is TGTGCCACCAGTGATTTCGACAGCCCCTTTGAAGCTTTCTTT. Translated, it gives CATSDFDSPFEAFF.

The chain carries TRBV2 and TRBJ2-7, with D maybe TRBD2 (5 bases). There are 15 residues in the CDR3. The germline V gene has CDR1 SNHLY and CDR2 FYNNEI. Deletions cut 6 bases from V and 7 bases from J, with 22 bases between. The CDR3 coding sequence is TGTGCCAGCAGCACCCTAGCCACCCTCTTGGGTGAGCAGTACTTC. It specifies CASSTLATLLGEQYF.

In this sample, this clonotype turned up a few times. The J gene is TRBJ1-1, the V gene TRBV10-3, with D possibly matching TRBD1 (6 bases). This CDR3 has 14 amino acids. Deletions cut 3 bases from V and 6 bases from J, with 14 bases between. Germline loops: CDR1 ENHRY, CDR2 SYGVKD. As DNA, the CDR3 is TGTGCCATCAGTGACCCGAGAGGGGGTTCTGAAGCTTTCTTT. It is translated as CAISDPRGGSEAFF.

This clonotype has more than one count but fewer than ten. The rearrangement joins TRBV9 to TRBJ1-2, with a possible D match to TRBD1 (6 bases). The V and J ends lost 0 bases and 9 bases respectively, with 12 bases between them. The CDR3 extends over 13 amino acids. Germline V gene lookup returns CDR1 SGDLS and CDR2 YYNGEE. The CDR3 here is CASSVGQEGSYTF. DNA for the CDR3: TGTGCCAGCAGCGTAGGACAGGAAGGGAGCTACACCTTC. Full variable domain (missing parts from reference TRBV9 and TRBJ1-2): DSGVTQTPKHLITATGQRVTLRCSPRSGDLSVYWYQQSLDQGLQFLIQYYNGEERAKGNILERFSAQQFPDLHSELNLSSLELGDSALYFCASSVGQEGSYTFGSGTRLTVV.

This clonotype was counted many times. The CDR3 sequence is CASSFGGGGSEKLFF. CDR3 DNA: TGTGCCAGCAGTTTCGGGGGGGGGGGAAGTGAAAAACTGTTTTTT. This chain joins TRBV28 and TRBJ1-4, with D maybe TRBD1 (5 bases). Per germline, CDR1 MDHEN and CDR2 SYDVKM. V was clipped by 3 bases and J by 7 bases, with 15 bases between them. The CDR3 loop spans 15 amino acids.

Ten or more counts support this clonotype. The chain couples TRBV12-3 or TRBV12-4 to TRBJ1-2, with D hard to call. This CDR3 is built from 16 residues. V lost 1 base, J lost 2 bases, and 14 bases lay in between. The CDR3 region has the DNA TGTGCCAGCAGTTTAGGAGCGCGGATTGGCAACTATGGCTACACCTTC. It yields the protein CASSLGARIGNYGYTF.

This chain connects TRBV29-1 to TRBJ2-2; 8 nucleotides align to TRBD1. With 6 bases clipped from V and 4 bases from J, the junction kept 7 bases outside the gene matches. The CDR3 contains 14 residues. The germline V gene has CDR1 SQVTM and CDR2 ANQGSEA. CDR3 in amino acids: CSVRQGRSTGELFF. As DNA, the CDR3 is TGCAGCGTCCGACAGGGGAGATCCACCGGGGAGCTGTTTTTT.

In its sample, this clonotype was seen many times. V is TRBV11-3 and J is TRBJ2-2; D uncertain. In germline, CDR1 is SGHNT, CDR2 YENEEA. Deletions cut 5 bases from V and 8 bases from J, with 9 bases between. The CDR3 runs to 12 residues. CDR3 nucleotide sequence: TGTGCCAGCAGCGATCTCGAGGGGGAGCTGTTTTTT. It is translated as CASSDLEGELFF.

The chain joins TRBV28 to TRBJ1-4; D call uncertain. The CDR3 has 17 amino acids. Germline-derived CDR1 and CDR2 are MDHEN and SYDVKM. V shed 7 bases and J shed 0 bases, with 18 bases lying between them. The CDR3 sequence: CASTTLRDTATNEKLFF. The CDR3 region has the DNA TGTGCCAGCACCACCCTCCGGGATACCGCAACTAATGAAAAACTGTTTTTT.

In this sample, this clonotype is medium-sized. Here the CDR3 DNA reads TGCAGTGCTAGCGACAGGTCCTCATCGGGTGAGCAGTTCTTC. Amino acids: CSASDRSSSGEQFF. The chain uses TRBV20-1 and TRBJ2-1, with D possibly matching TRBD1 (6 bases). Germline V gene sequence: CDR1 DFQATT, CDR2 SNEGSKA (reference sequence). The CDR3 has 14 amino acids. V lost 3 bases, J lost 9 bases, and 18 bases lay in between.

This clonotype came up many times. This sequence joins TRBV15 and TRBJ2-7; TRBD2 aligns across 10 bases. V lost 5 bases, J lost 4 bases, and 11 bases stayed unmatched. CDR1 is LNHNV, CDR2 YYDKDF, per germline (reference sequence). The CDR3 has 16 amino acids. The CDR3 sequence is CATSRRGGLAPYEQYF. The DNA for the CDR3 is TGTGCCACCAGCCGGCGGGGGGGACTAGCGCCTTACGAGCAGTACTTC. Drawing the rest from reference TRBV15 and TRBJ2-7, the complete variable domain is DAMVIQNPRYQVTQFGKPVTLSCSQTLNHNVMYWYQQKSSQAPKLLFHYYDKDFNNEADTPDNFQSRRPNTSFCFLDIRSPGLGDTAMYLCATSRRGGLAPYEQYFGPGTRLTVT.

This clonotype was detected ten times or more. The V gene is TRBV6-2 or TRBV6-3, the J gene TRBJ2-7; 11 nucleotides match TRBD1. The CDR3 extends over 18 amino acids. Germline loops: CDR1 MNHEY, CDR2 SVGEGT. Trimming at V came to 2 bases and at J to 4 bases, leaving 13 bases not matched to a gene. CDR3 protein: CASSYPSRRTGGHYEQYF. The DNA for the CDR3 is TGTGCCAGCAGTTACCCTTCGAGGAGGACAGGGGGCCATTACGAGCAGTACTTC.

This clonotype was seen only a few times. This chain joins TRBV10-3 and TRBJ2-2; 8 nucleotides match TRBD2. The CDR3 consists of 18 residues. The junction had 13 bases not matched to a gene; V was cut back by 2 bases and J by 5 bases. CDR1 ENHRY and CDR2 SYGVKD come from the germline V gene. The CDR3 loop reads CAISEPPRTGGETGELFF. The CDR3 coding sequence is TGTGCCATCAGTGAGCCACCAAGGACGGGAGGGGAGACCGGGGAGCTGTTTTTT.

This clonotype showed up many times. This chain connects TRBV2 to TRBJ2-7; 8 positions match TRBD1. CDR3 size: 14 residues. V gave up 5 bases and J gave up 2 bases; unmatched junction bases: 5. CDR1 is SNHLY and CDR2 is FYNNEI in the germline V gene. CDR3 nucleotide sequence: TGTGCCAGCAGTTCGGGACAGGCACCCTACGAGCAGTACTTC. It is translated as CASSSGQAPYEQYF.

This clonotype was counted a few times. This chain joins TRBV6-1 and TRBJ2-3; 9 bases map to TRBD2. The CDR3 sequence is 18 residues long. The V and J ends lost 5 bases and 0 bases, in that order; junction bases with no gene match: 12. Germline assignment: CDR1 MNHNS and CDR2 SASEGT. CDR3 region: CASSLQAGGRGSTDTQYF. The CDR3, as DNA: TGTGCCAGCAGTCTACAAGCGGGAGGTAGGGGAAGCACAGATACGCAGTATTTT.

In nucleotides, the CDR3 is TGTGCCAGCAGATTATGGGGGAGGGCGAACACTGAAGCTTTCTTT. It is translated as CASRLWGRANTEAFF. J is TRBJ1-1 and V is TRBV11-2; TRBD1 might be the D (5 bases). The CDR3 is made up of 15 amino acids. Germline V gives CDR1 SGHAT, CDR2 FQNNGV. V was clipped by 6 bases and J by 1 base, with 15 bases between them.

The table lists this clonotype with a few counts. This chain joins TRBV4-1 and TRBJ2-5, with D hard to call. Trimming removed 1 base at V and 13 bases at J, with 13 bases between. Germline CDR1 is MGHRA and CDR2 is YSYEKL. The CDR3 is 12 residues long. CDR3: CASSQGHSVGYF. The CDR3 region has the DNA TGCGCCAGCAGCCAAGGGCACAGTGTGGGGTACTTC.

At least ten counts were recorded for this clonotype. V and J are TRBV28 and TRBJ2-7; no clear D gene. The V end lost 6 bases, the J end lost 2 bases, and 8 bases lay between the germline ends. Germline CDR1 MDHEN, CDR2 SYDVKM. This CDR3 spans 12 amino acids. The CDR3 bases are TGTGCCAGCAGGGAACCAGCCTACGAGCAGTACTTC. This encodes CASREPAYEQYF.

The DNA for the CDR3 is TGCAGTGCTAGAGATTGGGGTAACAGGGGGCGAGGAGGTGAGCAGTTCTTC. This gives the protein CSARDWGNRGRGGEQFF. The chain joins TRBV20-1 to TRBJ2-1, with 9 positions matching TRBD1. This CDR3 has 17 residues. From germline, CDR1 is DFQATT and CDR2 SNEGSKA (reference sequence). The V segment lost 0 bases and the J segment 9 bases; nucleotides outside the gene matches: 15.

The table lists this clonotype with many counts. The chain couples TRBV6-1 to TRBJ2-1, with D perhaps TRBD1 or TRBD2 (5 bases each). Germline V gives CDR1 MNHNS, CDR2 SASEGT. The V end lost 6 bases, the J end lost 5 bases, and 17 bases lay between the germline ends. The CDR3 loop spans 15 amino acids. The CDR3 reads CASSHGQGVNNEQFF. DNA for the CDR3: TGTGCCAGCAGCCACGGGCAGGGAGTCAACAATGAGCAGTTCTTC.

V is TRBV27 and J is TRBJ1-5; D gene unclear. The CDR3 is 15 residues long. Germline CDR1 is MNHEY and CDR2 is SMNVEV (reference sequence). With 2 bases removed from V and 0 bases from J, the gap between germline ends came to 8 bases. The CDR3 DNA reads TGTGCCAGCAGTTTACAGGCGTATAGCAATCAGCCCCAGCATTTT. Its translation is CASSLQAYSNQPQHF.

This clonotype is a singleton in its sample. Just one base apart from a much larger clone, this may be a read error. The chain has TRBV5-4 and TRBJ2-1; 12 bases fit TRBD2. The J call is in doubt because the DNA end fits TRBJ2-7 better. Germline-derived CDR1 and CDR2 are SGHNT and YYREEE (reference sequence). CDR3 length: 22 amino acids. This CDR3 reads CASSLRVAGARLAGASYNEQYF. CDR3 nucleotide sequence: TGTGCCAGCAGCTTGCGAGTAGCAGGGGCCCGACTAGCGGGGGCGTCCTACAATGAGCAGTACTTC.

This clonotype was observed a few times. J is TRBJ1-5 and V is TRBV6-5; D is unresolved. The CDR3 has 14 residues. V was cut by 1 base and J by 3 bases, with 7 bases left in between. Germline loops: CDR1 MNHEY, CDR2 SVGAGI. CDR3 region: CASSYFGNNQPQHF. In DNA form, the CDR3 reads TGTGCCAGCAGTTACTTTGGCAACAATCAGCCCCAGCATTTT.

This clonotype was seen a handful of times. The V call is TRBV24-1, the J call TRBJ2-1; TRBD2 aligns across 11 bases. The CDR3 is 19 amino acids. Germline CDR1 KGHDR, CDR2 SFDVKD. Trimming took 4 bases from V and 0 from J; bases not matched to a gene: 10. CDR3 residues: CATSDPGTSGVSSYNEQFF. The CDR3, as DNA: TGTGCCACCAGTGACCCCGGGACTAGCGGTGTAAGCTCCTACAATGAGCAGTTCTTC.

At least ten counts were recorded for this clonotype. CDR3 region: CASTWGGMNTEAFF. CDR3 sequence (DNA): TGTGCCAGCACCTGGGGGGGTATGAACACTGAAGCTTTCTTT. V gene TRBV28 combines with J gene TRBJ1-1; D possibly corresponds to TRBD1 (5 bases). The CDR3 covers 14 residues. The V gene lost 7 bases and the J gene lost 0 bases, with 12 bases spanning the gap. The V gene's germline CDR1 is MDHEN and CDR2 SYDVKM.

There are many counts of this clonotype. CDR3 nucleotides: TGCAGTGCTCAACGACTAGCGGGGAGCACAGATACGCAGTATTTT. Protein product: CSAQRLAGSTDTQYF. The rearrangement joins TRBV20-1 to TRBJ2-3; TRBD2 matches at 11 bases. There are 15 residues in the CDR3. With V trimmed by 5 bases and J by 0 bases, 4 bases remained unmatched. Germline-derived CDR1 and CDR2 are DFQATT and SNEGSKA (reference sequence).

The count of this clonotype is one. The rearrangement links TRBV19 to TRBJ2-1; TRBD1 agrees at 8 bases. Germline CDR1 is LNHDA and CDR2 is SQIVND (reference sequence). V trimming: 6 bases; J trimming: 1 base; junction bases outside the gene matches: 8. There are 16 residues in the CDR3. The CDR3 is CASRPKDRGSYNEQFF. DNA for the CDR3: TGTGCCAGTAGGCCCAAAGACAGGGGTTCCTACAATGAGCAGTTCTTC.

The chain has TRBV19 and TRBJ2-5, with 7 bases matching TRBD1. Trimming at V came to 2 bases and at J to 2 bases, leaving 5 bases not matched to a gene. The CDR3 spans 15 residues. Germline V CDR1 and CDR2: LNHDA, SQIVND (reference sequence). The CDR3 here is CASSIKGTVQETQYF. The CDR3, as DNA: TGTGCCAGTAGTATAAAAGGGACAGTTCAAGAGACCCAGTACTTC.

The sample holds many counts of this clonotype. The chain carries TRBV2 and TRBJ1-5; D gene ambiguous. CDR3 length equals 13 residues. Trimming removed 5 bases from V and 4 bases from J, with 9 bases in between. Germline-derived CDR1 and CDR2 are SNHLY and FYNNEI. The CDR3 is CASSSHGNQPQHF. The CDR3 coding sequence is TGTGCCAGCAGTTCCCACGGGAATCAGCCCCAGCATTTT.

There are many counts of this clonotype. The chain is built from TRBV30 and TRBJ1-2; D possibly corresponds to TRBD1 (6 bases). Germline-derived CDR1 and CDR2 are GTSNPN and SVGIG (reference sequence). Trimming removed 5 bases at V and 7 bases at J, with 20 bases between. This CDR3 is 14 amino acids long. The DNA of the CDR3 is TGTGCCTGGCTTGGTGACAGGCCGGGGACTGGCTACACCTTC. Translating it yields CAWLGDRPGTGYTF.

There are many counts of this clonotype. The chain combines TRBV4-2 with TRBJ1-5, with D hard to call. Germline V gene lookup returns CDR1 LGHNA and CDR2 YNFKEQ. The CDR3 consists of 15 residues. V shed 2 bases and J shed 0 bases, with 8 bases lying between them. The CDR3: CASSQTQYSNQPQHF. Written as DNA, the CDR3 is TGTGCCAGCAGCCAAACCCAATATAGCAATCAGCCCCAGCATTTT.